The 14 T cell receptor beta chains below all came from one sample that was sequenced in a study of blood T cell repertoires in COVID-19. This table comes from immunoSEQ multiplex PCR, and its TCRdb copy is limited to in-frame clones, with some not included. The profile shows about 270,000 clones, approximately 91% of them singletons. The sample comprised PBMCs or T cells enriched from blood (not recorded which). These receptors were collected from a woman aged 40 to 55 with acute COVID-19.

The chain couples TRBV5-1 to TRBJ2-5; 9 bases map to TRBD2. Germline CDR1 and CDR2: SGHRS and YFSETQ. The CDR3 has 15 residues. The V and J ends lost 4 bases and 2 bases, in that order; junction bases with no gene match: 6. The CDR3, as DNA: TGCGCCAGCAGCCAACCGACTAGCGGACAAGAGACCCAGTACTTC. Its protein is CASSQPTSGQETQYF.

The chain is built from TRBV7-9 and TRBJ2-3; D gene ambiguous. Trimming took off 5 bases at V and 0 bases at J, with 15 bases between the two ends. The CDR3 extends over 16 amino acids. The germline CDR1 and CDR2 sequences are SEHNR and FQNEAQ (reference sequence). The CDR3 spells CASSLLTVTSTDTQYF. CDR3 DNA: TGTGCCAGCAGCCTACTGACTGTTACTAGCACAGATACGCAGTATTTT.

The chain combines TRBV2 with TRBJ2-5; perhaps TRBD1 as D (5 bases). The CDR3 contains 14 residues. Trimming took 5 bases from V and 1 from J, leaving 11 bases between them. Germline V lookup: CDR1 SNHLY, CDR2 FYNNEI. CDR3 loop: CASSSSQVQETQYF. CDR3 bases: TGTGCCAGCAGTTCGTCACAGGTCCAAGAGACCCAGTACTTC.

The chain joins TRBV27 to TRBJ2-3; D gene ambiguous. V was pared by 5 bases and J by 4 bases, with 4 bases between. This CDR3 spans 11 amino acids. From germline, CDR1 is MNHEY and CDR2 SMNVEV (reference sequence). Written as DNA, the CDR3 is TGTGCCAGCAGTCTAGCAGATACGCAGTATTTT. It codes for CASSLADTQYF.

V and J are TRBV4-3 and TRBJ2-2, with TRBD1 as a possible D gene (6 bases). The V and J ends lost 0 bases and 6 bases respectively, with 8 bases between them. The germline gives CDR1 LGHNA, CDR2 YSLEER. The CDR3 consists of 14 residues. The CDR3 DNA follows: TGCGCCAGCAGCCAAGATGAGGGGGCCGGGGAGCTGTTTTTT. Translated, it gives CASSQDEGAGELFF.

The chain uses TRBV5-1 and TRBJ2-1; TRBD2 matches 8 bases. The CDR3 is 15 amino acids. V shed 2 bases and J 4 bases; nucleotides not matched to a gene: 5. Germline CDR1 and CDR2: SGHRS and YFSETQ. CDR3 protein: CASSFTSGRYNEQFF. DNA of the CDR3: TGCGCCAGCAGCTTCACTAGCGGACGATACAATGAGCAGTTCTTC.

J is TRBJ1-2 and V is TRBV3-1 (or the pseudogene TRBV3-2); TRBD1 aligns across 10 bases. Losses at the gene ends were 1 base for V and 4 bases for J; bases not matched to a gene: 6. The CDR3 runs to 16 residues. Germline assignment: CDR1 LGHDT and CDR2 YNNKEL (reference sequence). CDR3 sequence reads: CASSQGFGTGAYGYTF. The CDR3 region has the DNA TGTGCCAGCAGCCAAGGGTTTGGGACAGGGGCCTATGGCTACACCTTC.

As for this clone: A junction boundary mismatches the germline segment, possibly from a read error. The rearrangement joins TRBV6-4 to TRBJ1-1; TRBD1 is a possible D gene (6 bases). The CDR3 loop spans 12 amino acids. Germline loops: CDR1 MRHNA, CDR2 SNTAGT. CDR3 amino acids: CASSGLTGEVAF. CDR3 bases: TGTGCCAGCAGTGGCCTGACAGGAGAAGTGGCCTTT.

The chain recombines TRBV19 with TRBJ2-5; 8 bases agree with TRBD2. Germline values: CDR1 LNHDA, CDR2 SQIVND (reference sequence). The CDR3 extends over 15 amino acids. The ends lost 3 bases at V and 5 bases at J; junction bases unmatched: 8. CDR3 in amino acids: CASSISREGRETQYF. The CDR3 bases are TGTGCCAGTAGTATTAGCCGGGAGGGTCGGGAGACCCAGTACTTC.

The V gene is TRBV5-6, the J gene TRBJ2-3, with 12 bases matching TRBD2. V gave up 4 bases and J gave up 3 bases; unmatched junction bases: 6. This CDR3 has 16 residues. Germline values: CDR1 SGHDT, CDR2 YYEEEE. CDR3 amino acids: CASSHQTSGSTDTQYF. For the CDR3, the DNA is TGTGCCAGCAGCCACCAGACTAGCGGGAGTACAGATACGCAGTATTTT.

This chain links TRBV7-9 with TRBJ2-1; 9 bases match TRBD1. V shed 1 base, J shed 7 bases, and the junction held 5 bases outside the gene matches. There are 15 residues in the CDR3. Germline V lookup: CDR1 SEHNR, CDR2 FQNEAQ (reference sequence). Written as DNA, the CDR3 is TGTGCCAGCAGCTTAGTTGGACAGGGGAGGAATGAGCAGTTCTTC. This encodes CASSLVGQGRNEQFF.

This chain links TRBV4-3 with TRBJ2-7; possibly TRBD1 for D (6 bases). V was shortened by 1 base and J by 7 bases, with 11 bases between the two germline ends. This CDR3 is 13 amino acids long. CDR1 LGHNA and CDR2 YSLEER come from the germline V gene. The CDR3 DNA is TGCGCCAGCAGCCAAGCACAGGGAACAGAGCAGTACTTC. Its translation: CASSQAQGTEQYF.

The V and J genes are TRBV30 and TRBJ1-1, with D maybe TRBD1 (5 bases). Trimming removed 5 bases from V and 1 base from J, with 8 bases in between. Germline lookup yields CDR1 GTSNPN and CDR2 SVGIG (reference sequence). This CDR3 spans 12 amino acids. The DNA of the CDR3 is TGTGCCTGGGGGGCTTGGAACACTGAAGCTTTCTTT. Translation: CAWGAWNTEAFF.

Comments on this clone: Other DNA sequences in this sample translate to the same CDR3. V gene TRBV11-2 combines with J gene TRBJ2-2; D call uncertain. The CDR3 contains 16 residues. CDR1 SGHAT and CDR2 FQNNGV come from the germline V gene. Trimming stripped 1 base from V and 2 bases from J, with 11 bases between. CDR3 amino acids: CASSLVGAANTGELFF. In DNA form, the CDR3 reads TGTGCCAGCAGCTTAGTAGGTGCGGCCAACACCGGGGAGCTGTTTTTT.